The rows below give T cell receptor beta chains drawn from one sample of a study of long-term antiretroviral therapy in people with HIV. Some clones are missing from TCRdb's copy, which holds only in-frame ones; the method was immunoSEQ multiplex PCR. The data contain tens of thousands of clones, under 85% of them seen just once; the ten biggest clones take up around 18%. The sample consisted of unsorted PBMCs, taken 0.5 years before starting antiretroviral therapy. The receptors originated from a man aged 40-49 years with HIV. Both conserved end residues are part of each CDR3. The order of the fields is clone size, D gene, J gene, V gene, CDR3 DNA, CDR3 protein. A D gene is named only where the DNA matches it firmly. A clone size is listed for some rows: how often the clone was seen (once, few, many), or a class if it is expanded.

once . TRBJ1-5 TRBV4-3 TGCGCCAGCAGCCAAGAAGTAGGGCTGCCACCCCAGCATTTT CASSQEVGLPPQHF
. . TRBJ2-7 TRBV15 TGTGCCACCAGCAGAGTGGGGGGCGAGCAGTACTTC CATSRVGGEQYF
few . TRBJ1-2 TRBV19 TGTGCCAGCGGCCCGGGGGGCTATGGCTACACCTTC CASGPGGYGYTF
. . TRBJ1-5 TRBV5-1 TGCGCCAGCAGCTTTACAGGTAATCAGCCCCAGCATTTT CASSFTGNQPQHF
. TRBD2 TRBJ2-1 TRBV29-1 TGCAGCGGCGGGACCGGGACTAGCTATGAGCAGTTCTTC CSGGTGTSYEQFF
. . TRBJ2-2 TRBV7-7 TGTGCTAGCAGCTCACAGGGGAACACCGGGGAGCTGTTTTTT CASSSQGNTGELFF
. TRBD2 TRBJ2-1 TRBV6-1 TGTGCCAGCAGTACCGGGGGGTTAGGGCAGTTCTTC CASSTGGLGQFF
. . TRBJ1-3 TRBV7-6 TGTGCCAGCAGCTTAGGGGCACATGGGGGCGAAGGAAACACCATATATTTT CASSLGAHGGEGNTIYF
. . TRBJ1-2 TRBV9 TGTGCCAGCAGCCCTAGCGGGGGCGCCGACTCCTATGGCTACACCTTC CASSPSGGADSYGYTF
. . TRBJ1-2 TRBV10-3 TGTGCCATCAGTGAAACAGAATATGGCTACACCTTC CAISETEYGYTF
. . TRBJ2-1 TRBV9 TGTGCCAGCAGCGTAGGGGGGGGGACAGCCTACAATGAGCAGTTCTTC CASSVGGGTAYNEQFF
. TRBD1 TRBJ2-7 TRBV27 TGTGCCAGCAGGCCGGGACAGGGGAACTCCTACGAGCAGTACTTC CASRPGQGNSYEQYF
. . TRBJ1-3 TRBV5-1 TGCGCCAGCAGCTTTTCTACAGAGGGAAACACCATATATTTT CASSFSTEGNTIYF
once . TRBJ2-6 TRBV5-1 TGCGCCAGCAGCTTGGGTCAGGGGACCAACGTCCTGACTTTC CASSLGQGTNVLTF
. . TRBJ1-5 TRBV28 TGTGCCACGGTGGGGCAGGACCATCAGCCCCAGCATTTT CATVGQDHQPQHF
. TRBD1 TRBJ2-5 TRBV7-9 TGTGCCAGCAGCCTTGGACAGGGGATGGAGACCCAGTACTTC CASSLGQGMETQYF
. TRBD2 TRBJ2-1 TRBV7-8 TGTGCCAGCAGCTTAGGGGGGGGGTATAGGAGCTCCTACAATGAGCAGTTCTTC CASSLGGGYRSSYNEQFF
. TRBD2 TRBJ2-7 TRBV11-2 TGTGCCAGCAGCTTAATGCTTAAACGGGGGGGATCCTCCGAGCAGTACTTC CASSLMLKRGGSSEQYF
. TRBD1 TRBJ1-5 TRBV18 TGTGCCAGCTCAGCGACAGGGGGCGTTCAGCCCCAGCATTTT CASSATGGVQPQHF
. TRBD1 TRBJ1-1 TRBV29-1 TGCAGCGTTGACGACAGGGCTGAAGCTTTCTTT CSVDDRAEAFF
. . TRBJ1-6 TRBV7-6 TGTGCCAGCAGCTTAGGAGGGAGAAGTAATTCACCCCTCCACTTT CASSLGGRSNSPLHF
. TRBD2 TRBJ2-3 TRBV6-6 TGTGCCAGCAGTTATCGGGGGGTCGGCTCAGATACGCAGTATTTT CASSYRGVGSDTQYF